This TCR beta chain was sequenced in a study of T cells in Graves' hyperthyroidism and ophthalmopathy. This clonotype was seen repeatedly, ten times or more. Its antigen is unidentified. Amplified TCR beta CDR3 regions derived from RNA transcripts. TCR CDR3 underwent first-round RT-PCR with the HTBI primer set. Using its own MiXCR run on the multiplex PCR reads, TCRdb lists one record per CDR3 protein. The sample yields around 390,000 distinct CDR3 sequences, about 14% seen once. Study-wide findings and caveats: Appearing also in blood were most of the thyroid clonotypes expanded above 0.001.

CDR3 size: 12 residues. Germline V gives CDR1 SNHLY, CDR2 FYNNEI. With 6 bases removed from V and 11 bases from J, the gap between germline ends came to 15 bases. Clinical Activity Scores of at least 3, NOSPECS grades of at least 4 and durations under 3 months characterized ophthalmopathy patients. Exclusion criteria comprised uncontrolled infection, other autoimmune disease, pregnancy or lactation. Together with thyroid ultrasound, orbital computed tomography, serum thyroxine and TRAb, clinical symptoms were used for diagnoses. Sequenced sample: blood. The chain has TRBV2 and TRBJ2-3; TRBD1 or TRBD2 may be the D gene (6 bases each). This TCR derives from a woman in her thirties with Graves' ophthalmopathy. The CDR3 DNA sequence: TGTGCCAGCAGAGGGGGGCCGGTATGGCAGTATTTT. Protein product: CASRGGPVWQYF.